The present TCR beta chain was sequenced within a study of cytomegalovirus exposure and HLA in healthy donors. Across the whole study: An earlier analysis identified more than 95 million unique TCR beta sequences in some 170 million T cells.

This clone was counted a few times. What it binds is unknown. The PCR contained 60 Vbeta and 13 Jbeta primers. Produced via immunoSEQ multiplex PCR; TCRdb's table is partial and in-frame only. The top ten hold approximately 10% of the sample, which has about 70,000 clones, 74% seen once. The study's findings and limits: Overall, approximately 150 TCR beta chains were annotated as cytomegalovirus-associated. Analyzed later, most CMV-associated TCR beta chains appeared HLA-restricted.

The germline V gene has CDR1 MDHEN and CDR2 SYDVKM. The CDR3 length is 17 residues. The V and J ends lost 3 bases and 0 bases respectively, with 15 bases between them. While unrecorded immune exposures were likely, the donors were nominally healthy when sampled. Sequenced material: PBMCs. The gene calls are TRBV28 and TRBJ1-3, with D possibly matching TRBD1 (5 bases). The receptor comes from a human donor in good health. In nucleotides, the CDR3 is TGTGCCAGCAGTTTTTTCCAGGGCTGGGACTCTGGAAACACCATATATTTT. It yields the protein CASSFFQGWDSGNTIYF.